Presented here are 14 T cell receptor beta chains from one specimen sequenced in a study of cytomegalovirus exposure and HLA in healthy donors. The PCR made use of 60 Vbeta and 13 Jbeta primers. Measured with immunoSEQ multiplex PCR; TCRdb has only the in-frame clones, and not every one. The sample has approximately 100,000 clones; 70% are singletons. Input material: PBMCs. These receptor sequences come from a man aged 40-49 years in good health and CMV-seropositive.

The CDR3 here is CASSLGERQETQYF. The CDR3 DNA reads as TGTGCCAGCAGCTTAGGCGAGCGGCAAGAGACCCAGTACTTC. V and J are TRBV5-4 and TRBJ2-5; weak D call: TRBD2 (5 bases). The germline CDR1 and CDR2 sequences are SGHNT and YYREEE (reference sequence). V lost 2 bases to trimming and J lost 2 bases, with 10 bases between them. This CDR3 is built from 14 residues.

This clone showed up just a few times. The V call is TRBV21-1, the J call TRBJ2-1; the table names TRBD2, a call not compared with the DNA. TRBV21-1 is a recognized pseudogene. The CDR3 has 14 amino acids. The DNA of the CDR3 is TGTGCCAGCAGCAAAGCTTGGGAGTACAATGAGCAGTTCTTC. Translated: CASSKAWEYNEQFF.

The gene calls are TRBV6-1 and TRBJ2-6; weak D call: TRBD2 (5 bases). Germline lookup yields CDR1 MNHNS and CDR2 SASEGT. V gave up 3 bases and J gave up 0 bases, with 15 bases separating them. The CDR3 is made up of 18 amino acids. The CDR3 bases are TGTGCCAGCAGTGATCTTCTACGGGGTGGCTCTGGGGCCAACGTCCTGACTTTC. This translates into CASSDLLRGGSGANVLTF.

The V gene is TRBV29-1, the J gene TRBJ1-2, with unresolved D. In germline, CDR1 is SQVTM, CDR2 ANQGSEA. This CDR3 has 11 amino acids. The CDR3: CSARGSRGYTF. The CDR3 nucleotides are TGCAGTGCCCGAGGGAGTCGCGGCTACACCTTC.

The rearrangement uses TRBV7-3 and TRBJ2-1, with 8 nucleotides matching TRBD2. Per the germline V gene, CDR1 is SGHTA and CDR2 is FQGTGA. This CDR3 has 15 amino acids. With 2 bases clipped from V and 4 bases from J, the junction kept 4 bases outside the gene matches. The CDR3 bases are TGTGCCAGCAGCTTATCCCGGGAGGGGTACAATGAGCAGTTCTTC. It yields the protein CASSLSREGYNEQFF.

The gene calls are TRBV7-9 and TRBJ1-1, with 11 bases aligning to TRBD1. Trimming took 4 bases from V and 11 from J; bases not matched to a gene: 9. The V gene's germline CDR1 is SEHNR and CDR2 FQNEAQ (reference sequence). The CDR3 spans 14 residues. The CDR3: CASSSGTGGLGAFF. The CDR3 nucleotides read TGTGCCAGCAGCTCCGGGACAGGGGGACTAGGTGCTTTCTTT.

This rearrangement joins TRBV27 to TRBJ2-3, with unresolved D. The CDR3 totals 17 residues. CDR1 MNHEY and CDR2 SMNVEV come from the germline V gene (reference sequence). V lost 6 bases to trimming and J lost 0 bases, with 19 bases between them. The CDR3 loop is CASSRQQSETSTDTQYF. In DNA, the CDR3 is TGTGCCAGCAGCCGCCAACAAAGTGAGACTAGCACAGATACGCAGTATTTT.

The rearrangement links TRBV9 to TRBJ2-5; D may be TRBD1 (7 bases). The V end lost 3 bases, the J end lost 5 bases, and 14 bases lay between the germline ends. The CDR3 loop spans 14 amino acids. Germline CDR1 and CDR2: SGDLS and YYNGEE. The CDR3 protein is CASSAEGAWETQYF. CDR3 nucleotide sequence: TGTGCCAGCAGCGCGGAGGGGGCTTGGGAGACCCAGTACTTC.

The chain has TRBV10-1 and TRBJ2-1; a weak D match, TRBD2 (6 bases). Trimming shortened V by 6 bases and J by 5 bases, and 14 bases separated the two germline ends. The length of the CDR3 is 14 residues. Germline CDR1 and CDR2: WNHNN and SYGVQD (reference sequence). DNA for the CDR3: TGCGCCAGCAGCCGGGACTCCGTTAACAATGAGCAGTTCTTC. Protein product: CASSRDSVNNEQFF.

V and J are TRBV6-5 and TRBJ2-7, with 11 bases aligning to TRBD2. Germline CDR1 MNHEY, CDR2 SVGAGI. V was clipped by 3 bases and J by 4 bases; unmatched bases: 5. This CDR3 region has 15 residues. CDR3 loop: CASSYSSSGRYEQYF. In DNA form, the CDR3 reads TGTGCCAGCAGTTATTCGTCTAGCGGGAGGTACGAGCAGTACTTC.

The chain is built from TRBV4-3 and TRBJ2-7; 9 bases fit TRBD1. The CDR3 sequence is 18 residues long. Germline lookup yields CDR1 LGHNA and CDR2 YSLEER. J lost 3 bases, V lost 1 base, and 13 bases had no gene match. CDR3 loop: CASSQGPQGALGGYEQYF. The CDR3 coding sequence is TGCGCCAGCAGCCAAGGACCACAGGGGGCGTTGGGAGGCTACGAGCAGTACTTC.

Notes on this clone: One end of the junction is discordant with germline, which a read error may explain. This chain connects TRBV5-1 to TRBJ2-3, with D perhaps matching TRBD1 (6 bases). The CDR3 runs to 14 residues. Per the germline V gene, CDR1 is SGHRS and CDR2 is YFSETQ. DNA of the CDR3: TGCGCCAGCAGTTTGGACAGTTCCACAGATACGCAGTATTTT. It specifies CASSLDSSTDTQYF.

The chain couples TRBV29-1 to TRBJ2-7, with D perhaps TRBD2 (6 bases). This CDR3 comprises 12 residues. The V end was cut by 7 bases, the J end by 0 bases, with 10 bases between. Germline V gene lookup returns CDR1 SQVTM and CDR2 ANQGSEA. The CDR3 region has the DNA TGCAGCGCTGGACTATTCTCCTACGAGCAGTACGTC. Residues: CSAGLFSYEQYV.

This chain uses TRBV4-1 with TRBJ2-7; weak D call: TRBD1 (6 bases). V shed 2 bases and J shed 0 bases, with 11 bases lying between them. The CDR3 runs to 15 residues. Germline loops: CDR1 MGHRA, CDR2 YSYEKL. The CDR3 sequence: CASSQRTDSSYEQYF. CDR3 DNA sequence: TGCGCCAGCAGCCAACGGACGGACAGCTCCTACGAGCAGTACTTC.